These 27 T cell receptor beta chains originate from one sample sequenced in a study of blood T cell repertoires in COVID-19. Data came from immunoSEQ multiplex PCR; TCRdb stores just in-frame clones and leaves some out. The sample records over 100,000 clones, around 86% being singletons. Sequencing was performed on peripheral blood. The receptors were sampled from a man aged 35 to 55 with acute or convalescent COVID-19.

V usage is TRBV20-1 and J usage is TRBJ2-1, with D maybe TRBD1 (5 bases). CDR1 is DFQATT and CDR2 is SNEGSKA in the germline V gene (reference sequence). V was clipped by 3 bases and J by 6 bases, with 9 bases between them. The CDR3 totals 12 residues. The CDR3 spells CSASQGGNEQFF. DNA of the CDR3: TGCAGTGCTAGTCAGGGCGGCAATGAGCAGTTCTTC.

The V gene is TRBV10-3, the J gene TRBJ1-1; D ambiguous. The CDR3 extends over 15 amino acids. V was pared by 2 bases and J by 3 bases, with 13 bases between. CDR1 ENHRY and CDR2 SYGVKD come from the germline V gene. The CDR3 DNA sequence: TGTGCCATCAGTGAGGCCCGGGGTCGGGACACTGAAGCTTTCTTT. This translates into CAISEARGRDTEAFF.

The rearrangement joins TRBV15 to TRBJ2-1, with 13 bases that match TRBD2. The CDR3 extends over 13 amino acids. Germline loops: CDR1 LNHNV, CDR2 YYDKDF (reference sequence). With 6 bases clipped from V and 12 bases from J, the junction kept 5 bases outside the gene matches. The CDR3 region is CATRGLAGIGQFF. CDR3 DNA: TGTGCCACCAGGGGACTAGCGGGGATTGGGCAGTTCTTC.

The V and J genes are TRBV12-3 or TRBV12-4 and TRBJ1-1; D unclear. Trimming pared 7 bases from V and 3 bases from J, leaving 9 bases between. The CDR3 spans 12 residues. In nucleotides, the CDR3 is TGTGCCAGCAATACGAGGGACACTGAAGCTTTCTTT. Protein product: CASNTRDTEAFF.

This clone showed up many times. This sequence joins TRBV7-9 and TRBJ2-5; 8 nucleotides align to TRBD2. Germline trimming cut 5 bases from V and 5 bases from J; bases unmatched to any gene: 10. The CDR3 is 15 residues long. The germline V gene encodes CDR1 SEHNR and CDR2 FQNEAQ (reference sequence). Here the CDR3 DNA reads TGTGCCAGCAGCCCGAAGACTAGCGTCTGGGAGACCCAGTACTTC. Its protein is CASSPKTSVWETQYF.

The chain has TRBV4-2 and TRBJ2-4; D may be TRBD2 (5 bases). CDR3 size: 19 residues. V dropped 2 bases and J dropped 5 bases, with 25 bases sitting between them. The V gene's germline CDR1 is LGHNA and CDR2 YNFKEQ. The CDR3, as DNA: TGTGCCAGCAGCCAACCGACACCCCTTAGCGTAGATCCGGAAAACATTCAGTACTTC. The encoded protein is CASSQPTPLSVDPENIQYF.

J is TRBJ1-4 and V is TRBV5-1; D gene unclear. Looked up from germline, CDR1 is SGHRS and CDR2 is YFSETQ. Trimming cost V 4 bases and J 6 bases, with 13 bases left between them. The CDR3 extends over 14 amino acids. The CDR3 coding sequence is TGCGCCAGCAGCGAGAGCGGGAACGATGAAAAACTGTTTTTT. This encodes CASSESGNDEKLFF. Full variable domain (missing parts from reference TRBV5-1 and TRBJ1-4): KAGVTQTPRYLIKTRGQQVTLSCSPISGHRSVSWYQQTPGQGLQFLFEYFSETQRNKGNFPGRFSGRQFSNSRSEMNVSTLELGDSALYLCASSESGNDEKLFFGSGTQLSVL.

This clone turned up a few times. The DNA of the CDR3 is TGTGCCAGCAGCTACCAACTAGCGGGGGGAAAAGAGACCCAGTACTTC. It is translated as CASSYQLAGGKETQYF. V and J are TRBV7-2 and TRBJ2-5, with 12 positions matching TRBD2. This CDR3 spans 16 amino acids. Germline-derived CDR1 and CDR2 are SGHTA and FQGNSA. The V and J ends lost 4 bases and 3 bases, in that order; junction bases with no gene match: 6.

This chain uses TRBV6-5 with TRBJ2-7; 7 bases match TRBD1. The germline gives CDR1 MNHEY, CDR2 SVGAGI. The CDR3 is 14 amino acids. J gave up 4 bases and V 7 bases, and 10 bases lay outside the gene matches. The CDR3 bases are TGTGCCAGCAAGGAGTTACAGGGGTTGTACGAGCAGTACTTC. This gives the protein CASKELQGLYEQYF.

The rearrangement joins TRBV19 to TRBJ1-2; D may be TRBD1 (6 bases). Germline assignment: CDR1 LNHDA and CDR2 SQIVND (reference sequence). The V gene lost 4 bases and the J gene lost 3 bases, with 12 bases spanning the gap. The CDR3 has 14 residues. CDR3 in amino acids: CASSRGGGDYGYTF. CDR3 DNA sequence: TGTGCCAGTAGTAGGGGCGGGGGCGACTATGGCTACACCTTC.

The chain couples TRBV5-1 to TRBJ2-4; 7 nucleotides align to TRBD1. Germline V gene data show CDR1 as SGHRS and CDR2 as YFSETQ. There are 14 residues in the CDR3. J lost 7 bases, V lost 3 bases, and 7 bases had no gene match. CDR3 in amino acids: CASSYNTGENIQYF. The CDR3 nucleotides read TGCGCCAGCAGCTACAATACAGGGGAGAACATTCAGTACTTC. The complete variable domain, with remaining parts taken from reference TRBV5-1 and TRBJ2-4, reads KAGVTQTPRYLIKTRGQQVTLSCSPISGHRSVSWYQQTPGQGLQFLFEYFSETQRNKGNFPGRFSGRQFSNSRSEMNVSTLELGDSALYLCASSYNTGENIQYFGAGTRLSVL.

This clone appeared once. V gene TRBV5-1 combines with J gene TRBJ2-7, with 8 positions matching TRBD2. V shed 4 bases and J 5 bases; nucleotides not matched to a gene: 5. Germline assignment: CDR1 SGHRS and CDR2 YFSETQ. The length of the CDR3 is 13 residues. CDR3 in amino acids: CASSTTSGHEQYF. CDR3 DNA: TGCGCCAGCAGCACTACTAGCGGCCACGAGCAGTACTTC.

J is TRBJ2-3 and V is TRBV9; 12 positions match TRBD2. After removal of 4 bases from V and 7 bases from J, the junction contained 10 bases not matched to a gene. Germline V CDR1 and CDR2: SGDLS, YYNGEE. The CDR3 contains 16 residues. The CDR3 sequence is CASSFRSSGGANTQYF. Here the CDR3 DNA reads TGTGCCAGCAGCTTCAGATCTAGCGGGGGGGCAAATACGCAGTATTTT.

Here the CDR3 reads CASSPPLPGSTDTQYF. CDR3 DNA sequence: TGTGCCAGCTCACCACCGCTCCCAGGGAGCACAGATACGCAGTATTTT. The V call is TRBV18, the J call TRBJ2-3; D is perhaps TRBD1 (5 bases). The V and J ends lost 0 bases and 0 bases respectively, with 10 bases between them. There are 16 residues in the CDR3. Germline V gene data show CDR1 as KGHSH and CDR2 as LQKENI.

This chain uses TRBV24-1 with TRBJ2-2; unclear D gene. V was pared by 0 bases and J by 6 bases, with 7 bases between. The germline gives CDR1 KGHDR, CDR2 SFDVKD. There are 14 residues in the CDR3. The CDR3 nucleotides read TGTGCCACCAGTGATTTGGTCAGTCCCGGGGAGCTGTTTTTT. It yields the protein CATSDLVSPGELFF.

The DNA for the CDR3 is TGTGCCAGCAGCTCCCCGACAAGCTTTAGCACAGATACGCAGTATTTT. Protein sequence: CASSSPTSFSTDTQYF. This chain connects TRBV7-9 to TRBJ2-3, with no clear D. Trimming pared 4 bases from V and 0 bases from J, leaving 14 bases between. The CDR3 spans 16 residues. Germline V CDR1 and CDR2: SEHNR, FQNEAQ (reference sequence).

Only a few counts were recorded for this clone. V gene TRBV30 combines with J gene TRBJ1-5, with 12 nucleotides matching TRBD1. This CDR3 region has 19 residues. Germline assignment: CDR1 GTSNPN and CDR2 SVGIG (reference sequence). V lost 0 bases and J lost 0; bases outside the gene matches: 9. The CDR3 DNA reads TGTGCCTGGAGTGTACGGGGGACAGGGGGCCTTGGTAGCAATCAGCCCCAGCATTTT. Its protein is CAWSVRGTGGLGSNQPQHF.

The chain has TRBV18 and TRBJ2-1; possibly TRBD1 for D (6 bases). Trimming removed 0 bases at V and 4 bases at J, with 13 bases between. There are 16 residues in the CDR3. Germline V CDR1 and CDR2: KGHSH, LQKENI. CDR3 DNA: TGTGCCAGCTCACCACCGTCGGGACATGATTACAATGAGCAGTTCTTC. This codes for CASSPPSGHDYNEQFF.

The chain carries TRBV6-5 and TRBJ2-1; TRBD1 agrees at 9 bases. The CDR3 sequence is 13 residues long. From germline, CDR1 is MNHEY and CDR2 SVGAGI. The V and J ends lost 8 bases and 6 bases, in that order; junction bases with no gene match: 5. DNA for the CDR3: TGTGCCAGCGGGGGACAGGGTTTCAATGAGCAGTTCTTC. It is translated as CASGGQGFNEQFF.

J is TRBJ1-1 and V is TRBV6-5; D unclear. The V end lost 2 bases, the J end lost 2 bases, and 6 bases lay between the germline ends. Germline CDR1 is MNHEY and CDR2 is SVGAGI. This CDR3 has 13 amino acids. CDR3: CASSYNSNTEAFF. As DNA, the CDR3 is TGTGCCAGCAGTTACAACAGTAACACTGAAGCTTTCTTT.

This clone occurred once. This chain uses TRBV29-1 with TRBJ2-7, with a tentative D call TRBD1 (6 bases). V lost 2 bases to trimming and J lost 5 bases, with 16 bases between them. Germline loops: CDR1 SQVTM, CDR2 ANQGSEA. The CDR3 has 14 amino acids. The CDR3 DNA sequence: TGCAGCGTTGAACTTGGGCAGGGGTCTGACGAGCAGTACTTC. This gives the protein CSVELGQGSDEQYF.

Details on this clone: Within the sample, other DNA sequences also encode this same CDR3. This chain connects TRBV6-5 to TRBJ2-7; no clear D gene. Germline values: CDR1 MNHEY, CDR2 SVGAGI. CDR3 size: 11 residues. Between the trimmed V and J ends, which lost 7 bases and 1 base, there was a span of 5 bases. CDR3 DNA: TGTGCCAGCACAGGTTCCTACGAGCAGTACTTC. Translating it yields CASTGSYEQYF.

This clone was recorded once. The CDR3 region is CASSIGRGRQPQHF. The CDR3 DNA follows: TGTGCCAGTAGTATAGGGCGGGGAAGGCAGCCCCAGCATTTT. This chain uses TRBV19 with TRBJ1-5; D not certain. Germline V CDR1 and CDR2: LNHDA, SQIVND (reference sequence). V lost 1 base to trimming and J lost 7 bases, with 11 bases between them. The CDR3 covers 14 residues. The full variable domain, its missing parts supplied by reference TRBV19 and TRBJ1-5, is DGGITQSPKYLFRKEGQNVTLSCEQNLNHDAMYWYRQDPGQGLRLIYYSQIVNDFQKGDIAEGYSVSREKKESFPLTVTSAQKNPTAFYLCASSIGRGRQPQHFGDGTRLSIL.

This clone was detected a few times. The rearrangement uses TRBV5-6 and TRBJ2-7; 7 positions match TRBD1. CDR3 length: 15 residues. Germline CDR1 reads SGHDT; CDR2 reads YYEEEE. Unmatched junction bases numbered 10, after V lost 4 bases and J lost 3 bases. The DNA of the CDR3 is TGTGCCAGCAGCACCGATTACAGGGGTTACTACGAGCAGTACTTC. This codes for CASSTDYRGYYEQYF.

This clone was seen only a few times. The chain carries TRBV4-2 and TRBJ1-6; a possible D gene is TRBD1 (5 bases). V dropped 1 base and J dropped 0 bases, with 10 bases sitting between them. Germline V gene lookup returns CDR1 LGHNA and CDR2 YNFKEQ. This CDR3 has 17 amino acids. CDR3 sequence reads: CASSQAGSSSYNSPLHF. The CDR3 DNA is TGTGCCAGCAGCCAAGCAGGGTCCAGCTCCTATAATTCACCCCTCCACTTT.

This chain links TRBV5-1 with TRBJ1-3; unclear D gene. The V gene's germline CDR1 is SGHRS and CDR2 YFSETQ. Between the trimmed V and J ends, which lost 7 bases and 0 bases, there was a span of 26 bases. The CDR3 spans 19 residues. Here the CDR3 reads CASRDSSSLGGGSGNTIYF. The CDR3 region has the DNA TGCGCCAGCCGAGACTCCAGCAGCTTGGGTGGAGGCTCTGGAAACACCATATATTTT.

This sequence joins TRBV6-1 and TRBJ1-2, with 7 positions matching TRBD1. V dropped 2 bases and J dropped 4; count of bases not matched to a gene: 4. The V gene's germline CDR1 is MNHNS and CDR2 SASEGT. This CDR3 comprises 14 residues. The CDR3 DNA follows: TGTGCCAGCAGTGAACAGGGGGATTTCTATGGCTACACCTTC. This sequence encodes CASSEQGDFYGYTF.